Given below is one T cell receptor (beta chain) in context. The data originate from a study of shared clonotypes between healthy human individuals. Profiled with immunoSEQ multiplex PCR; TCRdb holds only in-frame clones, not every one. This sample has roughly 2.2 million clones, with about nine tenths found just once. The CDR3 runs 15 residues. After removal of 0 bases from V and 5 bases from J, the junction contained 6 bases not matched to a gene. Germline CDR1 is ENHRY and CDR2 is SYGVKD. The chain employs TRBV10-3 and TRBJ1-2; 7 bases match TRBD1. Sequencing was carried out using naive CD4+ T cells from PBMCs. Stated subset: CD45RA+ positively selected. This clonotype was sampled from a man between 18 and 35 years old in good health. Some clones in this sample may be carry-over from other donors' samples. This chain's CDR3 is CAISESSQGRYGYTF. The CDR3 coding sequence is TGTGCCATCAGTGAGTCGTCACAGGGGAGGTATGGCTACACCTTC.